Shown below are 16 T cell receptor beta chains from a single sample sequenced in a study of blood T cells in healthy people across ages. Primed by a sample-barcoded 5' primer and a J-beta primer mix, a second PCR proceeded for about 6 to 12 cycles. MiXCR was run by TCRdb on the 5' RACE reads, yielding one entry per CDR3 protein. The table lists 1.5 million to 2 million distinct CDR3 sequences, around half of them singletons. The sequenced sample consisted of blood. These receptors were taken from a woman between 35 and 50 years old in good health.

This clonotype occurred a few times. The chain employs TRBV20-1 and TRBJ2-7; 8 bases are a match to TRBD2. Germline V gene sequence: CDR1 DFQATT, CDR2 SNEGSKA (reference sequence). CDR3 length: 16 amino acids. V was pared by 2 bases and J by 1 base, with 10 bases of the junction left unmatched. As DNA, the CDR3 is TGCAGTGCTAGAAACAGTATGCTAGCGGGTTCCTACGAGCAGTACTTC. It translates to CSARNSMLAGSYEQYF.

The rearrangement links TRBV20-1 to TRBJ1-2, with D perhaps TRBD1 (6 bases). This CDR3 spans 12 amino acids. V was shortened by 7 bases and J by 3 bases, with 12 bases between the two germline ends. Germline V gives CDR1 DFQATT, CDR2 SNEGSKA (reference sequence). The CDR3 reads CSGHRVDYGYTF. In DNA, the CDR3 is TGCAGTGGACACAGGGTTGACTATGGCTACACCTTC.

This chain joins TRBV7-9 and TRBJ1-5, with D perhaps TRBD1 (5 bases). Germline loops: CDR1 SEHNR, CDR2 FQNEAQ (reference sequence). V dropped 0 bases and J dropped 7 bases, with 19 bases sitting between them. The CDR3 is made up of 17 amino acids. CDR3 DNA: TGTGCCAGCAGCTTAGCCTCTGGGACGGCGATCCCCCAGCCCCAGCATTTT. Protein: CASSLASGTAIPQPQHF. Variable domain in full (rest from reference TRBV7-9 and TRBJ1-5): DTGVSQNPRHKITKRGQNVTFRCDPISEHNRLYWYRQTLGQGPEFLTYFQNEAQLEKSRLLSDRFSAERPKGSFSTLEIQRTEQGDSAMYLCASSLASGTAIPQPQHFGDGTRLSIL.

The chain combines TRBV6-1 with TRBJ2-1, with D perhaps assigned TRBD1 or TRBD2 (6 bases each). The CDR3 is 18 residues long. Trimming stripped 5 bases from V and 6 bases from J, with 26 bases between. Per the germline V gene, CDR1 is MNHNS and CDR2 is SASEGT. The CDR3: CASSPGTGQPEYCNEQFF. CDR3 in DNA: TGTGCCAGCAGTCCCGGGACTGGACAGCCCGAGTACTGCAATGAGCAGTTCTTC.

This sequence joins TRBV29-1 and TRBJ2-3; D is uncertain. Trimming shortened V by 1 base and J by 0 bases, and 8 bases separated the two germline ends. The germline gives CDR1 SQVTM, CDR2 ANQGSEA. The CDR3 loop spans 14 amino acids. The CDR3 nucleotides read TGCAGCGTTGAAGGAAGGGCTAGCACAGATACGCAGTATTTT. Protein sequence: CSVEGRASTDTQYF.

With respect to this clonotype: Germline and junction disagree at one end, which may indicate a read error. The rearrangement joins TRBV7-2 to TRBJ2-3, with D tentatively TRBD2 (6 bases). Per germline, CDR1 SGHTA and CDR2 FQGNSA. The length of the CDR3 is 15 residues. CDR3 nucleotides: TGTGCCAGCAGCCGACCTAGCGCTAGCACAGATACGCGGTATTTT. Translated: CASSRPSASTDTRYF.

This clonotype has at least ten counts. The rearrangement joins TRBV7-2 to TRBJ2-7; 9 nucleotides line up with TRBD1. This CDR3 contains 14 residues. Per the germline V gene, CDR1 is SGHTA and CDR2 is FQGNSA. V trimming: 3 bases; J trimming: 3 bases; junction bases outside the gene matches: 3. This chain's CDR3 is CASSLRDRVYEQYF. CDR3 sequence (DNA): TGTGCCAGCAGCTTGCGGGACAGGGTCTACGAGCAGTACTTC.

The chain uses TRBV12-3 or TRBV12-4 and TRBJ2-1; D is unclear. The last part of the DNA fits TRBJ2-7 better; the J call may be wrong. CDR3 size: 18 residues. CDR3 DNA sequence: TGTGCCAGCAGCCCCCTCTCGTACGGCAAGAGCTCCTACAATGAGCAGTACTTC. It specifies CASSPLSYGKSSYNEQYF.

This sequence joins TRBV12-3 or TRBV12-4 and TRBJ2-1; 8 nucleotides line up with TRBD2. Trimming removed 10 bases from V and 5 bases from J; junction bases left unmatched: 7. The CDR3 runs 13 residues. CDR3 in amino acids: CATLSGGNNEQFF. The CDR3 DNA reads TGTGCCACCCTGAGCGGGGGCAACAATGAGCAGTTCTTC.

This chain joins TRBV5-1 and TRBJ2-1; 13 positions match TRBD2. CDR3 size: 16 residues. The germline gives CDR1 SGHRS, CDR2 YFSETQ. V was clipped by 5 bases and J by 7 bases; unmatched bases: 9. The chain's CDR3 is CASRYPRLAGGNEQFF. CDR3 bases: TGCGCCAGCAGATACCCCAGACTAGCGGGGGGAAATGAGCAGTTCTTC. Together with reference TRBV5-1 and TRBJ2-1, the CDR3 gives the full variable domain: KAGVTQTPRYLIKTRGQQVTLSCSPISGHRSVSWYQQTPGQGLQFLFEYFSETQRNKGNFPGRFSGRQFSNSRSEMNVSTLELGDSALYLCASRYPRLAGGNEQFFGPGTRLTVL.

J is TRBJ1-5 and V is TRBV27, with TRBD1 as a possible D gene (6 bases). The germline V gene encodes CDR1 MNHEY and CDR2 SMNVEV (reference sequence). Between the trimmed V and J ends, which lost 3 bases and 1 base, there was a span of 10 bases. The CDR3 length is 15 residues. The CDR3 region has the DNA TGTGCCAGCAGTTTTAACAGGGCGAGCAATCAGCCCCAGCATTTT. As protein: CASSFNRASNQPQHF.

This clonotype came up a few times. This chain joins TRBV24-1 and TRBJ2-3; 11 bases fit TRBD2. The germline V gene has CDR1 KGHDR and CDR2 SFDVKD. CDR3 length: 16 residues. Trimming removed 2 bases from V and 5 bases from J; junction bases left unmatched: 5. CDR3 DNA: TGTGCCACCAGTGATTGGCTAGCGGGGGGTGGAGATACGCAGTATTTT. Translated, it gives CATSDWLAGGGDTQYF.

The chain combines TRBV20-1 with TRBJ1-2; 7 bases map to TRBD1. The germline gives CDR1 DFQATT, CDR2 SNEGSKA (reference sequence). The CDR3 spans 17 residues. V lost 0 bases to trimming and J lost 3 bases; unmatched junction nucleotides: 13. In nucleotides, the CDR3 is TGCAGTGCTAGAGATAGGGACAGTGGAAGGAAATACTATGGCTACACCTTC. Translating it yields CSARDRDSGRKYYGYTF.

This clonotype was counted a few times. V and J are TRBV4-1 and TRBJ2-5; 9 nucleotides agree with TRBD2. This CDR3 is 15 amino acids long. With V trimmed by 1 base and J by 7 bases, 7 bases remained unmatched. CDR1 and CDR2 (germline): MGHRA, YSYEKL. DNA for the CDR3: TGCGCCAGCAGCCAAGCCCTAGCGGGGAGGGGGACCCAGTACTTC. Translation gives CASSQALAGRGTQYF.

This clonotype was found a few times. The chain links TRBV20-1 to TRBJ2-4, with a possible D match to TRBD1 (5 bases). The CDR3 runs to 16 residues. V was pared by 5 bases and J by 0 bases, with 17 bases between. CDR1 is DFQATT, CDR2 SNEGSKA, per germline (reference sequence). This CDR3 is CSALNRGLIAKNIQYF. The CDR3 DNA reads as TGCAGTGCTCTAAATAGGGGTTTAATAGCCAAAAACATTCAGTACTTC.

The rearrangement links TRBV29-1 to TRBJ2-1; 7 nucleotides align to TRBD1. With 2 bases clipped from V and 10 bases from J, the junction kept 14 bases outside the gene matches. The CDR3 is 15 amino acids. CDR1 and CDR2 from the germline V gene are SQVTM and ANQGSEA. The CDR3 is CSVESPGQRRREQFF. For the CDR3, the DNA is TGCAGCGTTGAATCTCCGGGACAGCGACGACGAGAGCAGTTCTTC.